This TCR beta chain is from a study of CD8+CD57+ T cells in acquired aplastic anemia (dated 2018 in TCRdb). Turning to the overall study: A mean of around 3.2 ug of DNA, ranging from roughly 0.2 to 27.4 ug, was extracted from sorted CD4+ and CD8+ cells. An average of approximately 9.8 million reads for CD4+ cells and approximately 11 million reads for CD8+ cells was obtained from healthy donor samples.

Overall results and qualifications from the work: Although roughly 29 CD8+ CDR3 sequences were shared by patients and controls, these sequences appeared highly expressed in patients and within the immunodominant clones of patients. Patients and healthy controls showed no significant difference in CD8+ Simpson's diversity (P=0.060).

In the study, sorted CD4+ and CD8+ blood T cells from patients with severe aplastic anemia and from healthy subjects underwent deep sequencing of TCR repertoires. Ficoll-Paque density gradient centrifugation was used to isolate peripheral blood mononuclear cells. Before DNA was extracted, CD4+ and CD8+ T cells were sorted using either FACS or magnetic beads. This clonotype was counted at least ten times. The antigen it binds to is not known. Base qualities are not at hand, and no much larger clone is one base apart. Genomic DNA served as template for TCR beta VDJ combination and CDR3 sequence profiling. An Illumina HiSeq 2000 was used for TCR repertoire sequencing. As for the original processing: Repertoire assessment relied on Simpson's diversity index, CDR3 size and DJ length profiles, and TRBV/TRBJ rearrangement plots. The most abundant DNA sequence in the deep sequencing data was taken as the immunodominant clone. CDR3 amino acid sequences were screened for sharing across subjects and compared with published repertoires and the VDJdb database. The public reads were run again by TCRdb, first through fastp at Q25 and then through MiXCR, and only productive beta chains were kept. Here each entry gathers all rows of one CDR3 protein and keeps the most common genes and DNA. Clone size and V and J calls follow TCRdb, not the original study. This sample lists approximately 98,000 distinct CDR3 sequences; 40% to 60% were detected once. The ten most abundant clones make up around a third of the sample.

Trimming takes 0 bases off V and 7 bases off J; junction bases not matched to a gene: 7. The CDR3 starts with the cysteine, ends with the phenylalanine, and has 16 residues. Solely the CDR3 DNA is kept, with 48 bases framed from the first base. The germline V gene encodes CDR1 MNHEY and CDR2 SVGEGT. The sequence is built from TRBV6-2 or TRBV6-3 and TRBJ2-1; TRBD2 aligns with 9 central bases. The sequence was collected from a human donor in good health, serving as a control. The sequenced material came from sorted CD4+, CD8+, or CD8+CD57+ T cells (not recorded which) from PBMCs. The DNA sequence reads TGTGCCAGCAGTTACTCGTCGGCGGGGGGGCGGAATGAGCAGTTCTTC. Its protein reads: CASSYSSAGGRNEQFF.